These 5 T cell receptor beta chains originate from one sample sequenced in a study of blood T cells in healthy people across ages. Together with a sample-barcoded 5' primer, a J-beta primer mix was included in a second PCR lasting about 7 to 11 cycles. TCRdb passed the 5' RACE reads through MiXCR, listing each CDR3 protein once. The data show fewer than 600,000 distinct CDR3 sequences, about a quarter seen once. The same sample was also used in a study of T cells of mothers and their children.

The specimen was blood. The receptor set was obtained from a boy between 2 and 10 years old in good health.

V usage is TRBV20-1 and J usage is TRBJ2-7; the D call may be TRBD1 or TRBD2 (5 bases each). The germline V gene has CDR1 DFQATT and CDR2 SNEGSKA (reference sequence). V was trimmed by 0 bases and J by 2 bases, leaving 11 bases between them. This CDR3 contains 14 residues. For the CDR3, the DNA is TGCAGTGCTAGAGATCCGGGACGAACCTACGAGCAGTACTTC. This encodes CSARDPGRTYEQYF.

The rearrangement joins TRBV10-3 to TRBJ2-5; TRBD2 matches at 8 bases. The DNA matches TRBJ2-1 better at its end, which makes the J call doubtful. CDR3 length equals 16 residues. Germline CDR1 reads ENHRY; CDR2 reads SYGVKD. CDR3 sequence: CAISTGGPFPYNEQFF. The DNA of the CDR3 is TGTGCCATCAGTACGGGGGGGCCGTTTCCATACAATGAGCAGTTCTTC.

This chain links TRBV2 with TRBJ1-5; D gene uncertain. Germline CDR1 reads SNHLY; CDR2 reads FYNNEI. The V end lost 3 bases, the J end lost 15 bases, and 15 bases lay between the germline ends. The CDR3 is made up of 12 amino acids. The CDR3, as DNA: TGTGCCAGCAGTGACCGGCTGTGGCAATCGCATTTT. This sequence encodes CASSDRLWQSHF.

There are a few counts of this clonotype. The V gene is TRBV7-2, the J gene TRBJ2-6; tentatively, D is TRBD1 or TRBD2 (5 bases each). The germline V gene has CDR1 SGHTA and CDR2 FQGNSA. CDR3 length: 16 amino acids. Between the trimmed V and J ends, which lost 5 bases and 3 bases, there was a span of 14 bases. The CDR3 here is CASSPRGLGGANVLTF. The CDR3, as DNA: TGTGCCAGCAGCCCCCGGGGCCTCGGTGGGGCCAACGTCCTGACTTTC.

This clonotype was counted only a few times. The rearrangement joins TRBV2 to TRBJ1-3; D call uncertain. Trimming pared 1 base from V and 3 bases from J, leaving 13 bases between. In germline, CDR1 is SNHLY, CDR2 FYNNEI. CDR3 length equals 16 residues. The CDR3 DNA reads TGTGCCAGCAGTGAAGGGGGAGGAGGAATTGGAAACACCATATATTTT. Encoded protein: CASSEGGGGIGNTIYF.